Detailed here is one T cell receptor beta chain. Its antigen is not identified. This entry comes from a study of cytomegalovirus exposure and HLA in healthy donors. It was with 60 Vbeta and 13 Jbeta primers that the PCR ran. The table came from immunoSEQ multiplex PCR; TCRdb's copy has only in-frame clones and leaves some out. The repertoire holds approximately 190,000 clones, with approximately 85% as singletons. Trimming cost V 6 bases and J 5 bases; bases outside gene matches: 7. Germline V gene sequence: CDR1 MNHEY, CDR2 SVGAGI. The CDR3 covers 15 residues. Findings and limits, study-wide: The study designated 160 or so TCR beta chains cytomegalovirus-associated.

Sample: PBMCs. The source of this sequence is a woman aged 18-29 years in good health and CMV-seronegative. V usage is TRBV6-5 and J usage is TRBJ2-2; TRBD2 aligns across 9 bases. The CDR3 region has the DNA TGTGCCAGCAGACGACTAGCGGTGGTAACCGGGGAGCTGTTTTTT. This translates into CASRRLAVVTGELFF.